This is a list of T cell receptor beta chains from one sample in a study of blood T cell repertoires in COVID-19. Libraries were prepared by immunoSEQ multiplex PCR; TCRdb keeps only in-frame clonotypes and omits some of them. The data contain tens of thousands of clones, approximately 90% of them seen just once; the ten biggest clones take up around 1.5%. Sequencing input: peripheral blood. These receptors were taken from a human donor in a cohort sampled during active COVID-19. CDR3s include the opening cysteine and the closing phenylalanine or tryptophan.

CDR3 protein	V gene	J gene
CASSSGGGPKAFF	TRBV11-3	TRBJ1-1
CASSPGTSGSFNEQFF	TRBV5-4	TRBJ2-1
CAISKGAKGRYNEQFF	TRBV10-3	TRBJ2-1
CASIGTGTGDFGYTF	TRBV6-5	TRBJ1-2
CASSYPRTSSYNEQFF	TRBV5-6	TRBJ2-1
CASTHMVLDTQYF	TRBV11-1	TRBJ2-3
CASSLGQGAYEQYF	TRBV5-1	TRBJ2-7
CASSLGDYQSSETQYF	TRBV5-4	TRBJ2-5
CASSLWGDPGPGTSGANVLTF	TRBV27	TRBJ2-6
CAAGDRGTDTQYF	TRBV3-1/TRBV3-2	TRBJ2-3
CATSDPLTSGNYNEQFF	TRBV24-1	TRBJ2-1
CATSSLRGQGVYSNQPQHF	TRBV15	TRBJ1-5
CASSEPTSGGTDTQYF	TRBV6-1	TRBJ2-3
CASKVAGNQETQYF	TRBV11-3	TRBJ2-5
CASGARGRETQYF	TRBV6-5	TRBJ2-5
CASKGAGMYQETQYF	TRBV27	TRBJ2-5
CASGQGQLHGYTF	TRBV25-1	TRBJ1-2
CASSLWDGRYEQYF	TRBV3-1/TRBV3-2	TRBJ2-7
CASSFGVREAFF	TRBV28	TRBJ1-1
CASSIIYYEQYF	TRBV28	TRBJ2-7
CASSLLIQGGNEKLFF	TRBV7-9	TRBJ1-4
CASSQGDYSTDTQYF	TRBV14	TRBJ2-3
CASSQRELTDTQYF	TRBV2	TRBJ2-3
CASSLDRAQPQHF	TRBV7-9	TRBJ1-5
CASSQEAGSPNQPQHF	TRBV4-1	TRBJ1-5
CASSEAGTGVQETQYF	TRBV3-1/TRBV3-2	TRBJ2-5
CASSSPQGGEGGYTF	TRBV5-4	TRBJ1-2
CAMGQSETQYF	TRBV23-1	TRBJ2-5
CASSFGQGNTEAFF	TRBV7-9	TRBJ1-1
CASSLPPGQGNYGYTF	TRBV28	TRBJ1-2
CASRVTGDSTNTIYF	TRBV27	TRBJ1-3
CASSQDRGARNEQYF	TRBV6-4	TRBJ2-7
CASSELTSGSMGNEQFF	TRBV10-2	TRBJ2-1
CASSEKGQGETQYF	TRBV6-1	TRBJ2-5
CASSSTRTGSNQPQHF	TRBV19	TRBJ1-5
CASSYSSGVKTQYF	TRBV6-5	TRBJ2-5
CASSVEGRQTYNYGYTF	TRBV6-1	TRBJ1-2
CASRTTGANTGELFF	TRBV6-6	TRBJ2-2
CASSPAGTPWGQFF	TRBV7-8	TRBJ2-1
CASSPGGDGSGTQYF	TRBV28	TRBJ2-3
CASSLQGARSYDLVETQYF	TRBV4-1	TRBJ2-5